The next 25 T cell receptor beta chains were all read from a single sample in a study of T cells in Graves' hyperthyroidism and ophthalmopathy. The CDR3 regions of TCR beta were amplified from RNA transcripts. Primed by the HTBI set, a first-round RT-PCR was run on the TCR CDR3. TCRdb recomputed calls from the multiplex PCR reads with MiXCR, one row per CDR3 protein. The profile shows 250,000 to 300,000 distinct CDR3 sequences, roughly 18% of them singletons. Sequenced: blood. Every receptor here comes from a man aged 50-59 years with Graves' ophthalmopathy.

The chain is built from TRBV7-9 and TRBJ1-2; 9 nucleotides match TRBD1. Germline V lookup: CDR1 SEHNR, CDR2 FQNEAQ (reference sequence). The CDR3 is 14 residues long. J was trimmed by 5 bases and V by 3 bases; bases with no gene match: 4. CDR3: CASSFGGQGYGYTF. For the CDR3, the DNA is TGTGCCAGCAGCTTTGGGGGACAGGGATATGGCTACACCTTC.

The sample holds a few counts of this clonotype. This chain connects TRBV6-2 or TRBV6-3 to TRBJ2-4; TRBD2 aligns across 12 bases. Trimming at V came to 10 bases and at J to 8 bases, leaving 12 bases not matched to a gene. This CDR3 region has 15 residues. From germline, CDR1 is MNHEY and CDR2 SVGEGT. Here the CDR3 DNA reads TGTGCCACCTCCCTCCCTACTAGCGGGAGGTACATTCAGTACTTC. Translating gives CATSLPTSGRYIQYF.

This clonotype is a singleton in its sample. The genes are TRBV20-1 and TRBJ1-2; maybe TRBD1 (6 bases). The CDR3 consists of 14 residues. V was clipped by 4 bases and J by 4 bases, with 16 bases between them. The germline V gene encodes CDR1 DFQATT and CDR2 SNEGSKA (reference sequence). The CDR3 protein is CSAIPQGLAYGYTF. CDR3 bases: TGCAGTGCTATTCCCCAGGGGCTTGCCTATGGCTACACCTTC.

This clonotype was found many times. The CDR3 sequence: CASTPRGGITDTQYF. CDR3 DNA sequence: TGTGCCAGCACCCCCCGGGGAGGTATCACAGATACGCAGTATTTT. The chain joins TRBV28 to TRBJ2-3, with a tentative D call TRBD2 (6 bases). The CDR3 contains 15 residues. Looked up from germline, CDR1 is MDHEN and CDR2 is SYDVKM. V was pared by 7 bases and J by 2 bases, with 16 bases between. Supplemented by reference TRBV28 and TRBJ2-3, the full variable domain reads DVKVTQSSRYLVKRTGEKVFLECVQDMDHENMFWYRQDPGLGLRLIYFSYDVKMKEKGDIPEGYSVSREKKERFSLILESASTNQTSMYLCASTPRGGITDTQYFGPGTRLTVL.

This clonotype was detected ten times or more. The chain is built from TRBV11-2 and TRBJ2-2; D gene uncertain. Germline V gene sequence: CDR1 SGHAT, CDR2 FQNNGV. Trimming took 8 bases from V and 3 from J, leaving 10 bases between them. The CDR3 consists of 13 residues. The CDR3 DNA reads as TGTGCCAGCGGGGTCAGCTACACCGGGGAGCTGTTTTTT. Translation gives CASGVSYTGELFF. Supplemented by reference TRBV11-2 and TRBJ2-2, the full variable domain reads EAGVAQSPRYKIIEKRQSVAFWCNPISGHATLYWYQQILGQGPKLLIQFQNNGVVDDSQLPKDRFSAERLKGVDSTLKIQPAKLEDSAVYLCASGVSYTGELFFGEGSRLTVL.

This clonotype was detected many times. For the CDR3, the DNA is TGTGCCAGCAAAACAGGGGTCTCCTACGAGCAGTACTTC. Its translation is CASKTGVSYEQYF. The rearrangement links TRBV28 to TRBJ2-7; 7 nucleotides agree with TRBD1. The V gene's germline CDR1 is MDHEN and CDR2 SYDVKM. The V and J ends lost 7 bases and 0 bases, in that order; junction bases with no gene match: 3. The CDR3 consists of 13 residues.

This clonotype showed up many times. The chain is built from TRBV27 and TRBJ1-1; 7 bases agree with TRBD1. Trimming cost V 7 bases and J 5 bases; bases outside gene matches: 7. CDR1 MNHEY and CDR2 SMNVEV come from the germline V gene (reference sequence). The CDR3 runs 13 residues. CDR3 protein: CASNPQGRTEAFF. The CDR3 DNA reads TGTGCCAGCAATCCACAGGGGAGGACTGAAGCTTTCTTT.

Ten or more counts support this clonotype. The rearrangement uses TRBV5-1 and TRBJ2-7; TRBD1 agrees at 11 bases. Germline V gene sequence: CDR1 SGHRS, CDR2 YFSETQ. Unmatched junction bases numbered 1, after V lost 3 bases and J lost 2 bases. The CDR3 has 14 amino acids. CDR3 amino acids: CASSWTGGTYEQYF. As DNA, the CDR3 is TGCGCCAGCAGCTGGACAGGGGGCACCTACGAGCAGTACTTC.

V is TRBV5-1 and J is TRBJ2-7; D call uncertain. This CDR3 contains 13 residues. Germline assignment: CDR1 SGHRS and CDR2 YFSETQ. The V end was cut by 0 bases, the J end by 5 bases, with 9 bases between. The CDR3 DNA is TGCGCCAGCAGCTTGGCCATTGGGGACGAGCAGTACTTC. Its protein product is CASSLAIGDEQYF.

This chain uses TRBV6-1 with TRBJ2-7; D might be TRBD2 (6 bases). Germline CDR1 reads MNHNS; CDR2 reads SASEGT. Trimming pared 6 bases from V and 3 bases from J, leaving 15 bases between. This CDR3 has 14 residues. This chain's CDR3 is CASSLIAAYYEQYF. The DNA of the CDR3 is TGTGCCAGCAGCCTCATAGCGGCCTACTACGAGCAGTACTTC.

This clonotype was seen a handful of times. The chain has TRBV2 and TRBJ1-2; 8 bases line up with TRBD1. V gave up 6 bases and J gave up 12 bases; unmatched junction bases: 15. This CDR3 is 14 amino acids long. CDR1 SNHLY and CDR2 FYNNEI come from the germline V gene. CDR3: CASRPPGGGPFDTF. The CDR3 region has the DNA TGTGCCAGCAGGCCCCCAGGGGGCGGTCCATTTGACACCTTC.

This clonotype has more than one count but fewer than ten. The chain employs TRBV6-1 and TRBJ2-3; D perhaps matches TRBD2 (5 bases). This CDR3 is built from 13 residues. CDR1 is MNHNS, CDR2 SASEGT, per germline. V was pared by 7 bases and J by 2 bases, with 10 bases between. CDR3 nucleotide sequence: TGTGCCAGCAACTTCGACTACACAGATACGCAGTATTTT. Protein product: CASNFDYTDTQYF.

This chain uses TRBV6-9 with TRBJ2-7; 7 nucleotides agree with TRBD1. The CDR3 runs to 15 residues. The germline V gene encodes CDR1 MNHGY and CDR2 SVAAGI. The V and J ends lost 4 bases and 1 base, in that order; junction bases with no gene match: 7. The CDR3 protein is CASSSTGAGSYEQYF. The CDR3 coding sequence is TGTGCCAGCAGTTCTACAGGGGCGGGTTCCTACGAGCAGTACTTC.

This clonotype showed up many times. The V and J genes are TRBV5-1 and TRBJ2-1, with a tentative D call TRBD2 (6 bases). The CDR3 length is 16 residues. Per germline, CDR1 SGHRS and CDR2 YFSETQ. V lost 4 bases and J 6 bases, leaving 20 bases between the germline ends. This CDR3 is CASSPRDLGGGNEQFF. For the CDR3, the DNA is TGCGCCAGCAGCCCCCGTGATTTGGGGGGAGGCAATGAGCAGTTCTTC.

This clonotype came up many times. The chain carries TRBV3-1 and TRBJ2-2; 7 bases agree with TRBD2. The CDR3 covers 14 residues. After removal of 1 base from V and 8 bases from J, the junction contained 4 bases not matched to a gene. CDR1 and CDR2 from the germline V gene are LGHDT and YNNKEL (reference sequence). In nucleotides, the CDR3 is TGTGCCAGCAGCCAAGTGGCGGGGGTGGGGGAGCTGTTTTTT. Translating gives CASSQVAGVGELFF.

At least ten counts were recorded for this clonotype. This chain joins TRBV5-1 and TRBJ1-5, with 7 positions matching TRBD1. Per germline, CDR1 SGHRS and CDR2 YFSETQ. The ends lost 4 bases at V and 5 bases at J; junction bases unmatched: 9. The CDR3 is 15 amino acids. The CDR3 protein is CASSKGDSPDQPQHF. DNA for the CDR3: TGCGCCAGCAGCAAGGGGGACAGCCCTGATCAGCCCCAGCATTTT.

The genes are TRBV6-5 and TRBJ1-2; the match to TRBD1 covers 12 bases. Germline V gene data show CDR1 as MNHEY and CDR2 as SVGAGI. This CDR3 is built from 19 residues. With 4 bases clipped from V and 1 base from J, the junction kept 13 bases outside the gene matches. CDR3 protein: CASSSSGTGGEARNYGYTF. The DNA of the CDR3 is TGTGCCAGCAGTTCTTCCGGGACAGGGGGCGAAGCCCGTAACTATGGCTACACCTTC.

The table lists this clonotype with many counts. The rearrangement links TRBV30 to TRBJ2-3, with TRBD2 identical over 7 bases. V gave up 8 bases and J gave up 4 bases; unmatched junction bases: 9. Germline V gives CDR1 GTSNPN, CDR2 SVGIG (reference sequence). The CDR3 contains 13 residues. CDR3 coding DNA: TGTGCCCTCGGAGCGGGAACTGCAGATACGCAGTATTTT. This encodes CALGAGTADTQYF.

The chain has TRBV12-3 or TRBV12-4 and TRBJ1-5, with unresolved D. V lost 7 bases, J lost 5 bases, and 12 bases lay in between. This CDR3 comprises 13 residues. The CDR3 nucleotides read TGTGCCAGCACCCCGGGTCCGGATCAGCCCCAGCATTTT. As protein: CASTPGPDQPQHF.

This clonotype was seen more than once but under ten times. This rearrangement joins TRBV29-1 to TRBJ2-7; D not certain. Trimming took 4 bases from V and 2 from J, leaving 3 bases between them. The germline CDR1 and CDR2 sequences are SQVTM and ANQGSEA. This CDR3 spans 10 amino acids. CDR3 in amino acids: CSVGAYEQYF. In DNA, the CDR3 is TGCAGCGTTGGAGCCTACGAGCAGTACTTC.

This clonotype was detected only a few times. The chain joins TRBV3-1 to TRBJ2-5; D is ambiguous. Germline CDR1 LGHDT, CDR2 YNNKEL (reference sequence). With 1 base removed from V and 5 bases from J, the gap between germline ends came to 5 bases. This CDR3 comprises 12 residues. This chain's CDR3 is CASSQARETQYF. In DNA, the CDR3 is TGTGCCAGCAGCCAAGCTCGGGAGACCCAGTACTTC.

V gene TRBV19 combines with J gene TRBJ2-2, with 9 bases identical to TRBD1. From germline, CDR1 is LNHDA and CDR2 SQIVND (reference sequence). The CDR3 sequence is 15 residues long. The trim removed 3 bases at V and 6 bases at J, leaving 5 bases unmatched. This CDR3 is CASSIAGQGAGELFF. DNA for the CDR3: TGTGCCAGTAGTATTGCGGGACAGGGAGCCGGGGAGCTGTTTTTT.

This clonotype was observed at least ten times. The V call is TRBV3-1, the J call TRBJ2-3; 10 bases map to TRBD2. The CDR3 has 17 amino acids. V shed 4 bases, J shed 5 bases, and the junction held 12 bases outside the gene matches. The germline V gene encodes CDR1 LGHDT and CDR2 YNNKEL (reference sequence). This CDR3 is CASSPDGAGGGGDTQYF. The CDR3 DNA reads TGTGCCAGCAGCCCAGATGGAGCGGGAGGGGGGGGAGATACGCAGTATTTT.

The rearrangement links TRBV20-1 to TRBJ1-5; D is possibly TRBD1 (6 bases). CDR1 and CDR2 (germline): DFQATT, SNEGSKA (reference sequence). Trimming shortened V by 2 bases and J by 2 bases, and 10 bases separated the two germline ends. This CDR3 is built from 14 residues. The CDR3, as DNA: TGCAGTGCTAGACAGGGGCTGGGCAATCAGCCCCAGCATTTT. This translates into CSARQGLGNQPQHF.

The CDR3 spells CASSQGEFNEKLFF. The DNA for the CDR3 is TGTGCCAGCAGCCAAGGGGAATTTAATGAAAAACTGTTTTTT. The chain employs TRBV3-1 and TRBJ1-4, with unresolved D. CDR3 length: 14 amino acids. Germline V CDR1 and CDR2: LGHDT, YNNKEL (reference sequence). Trimming took off 1 base at V and 4 bases at J, with 7 bases between the two ends.